This is a list of T cell receptor beta chains from one sample in a study of blood T cell repertoires in COVID-19. The method was immunoSEQ multiplex PCR; TCRdb's version includes in-frame clones alone and lacks a portion of them. The sample consists of approximately 100,000 clones, 60% to 80% of them appearing once. The sequencing sample was made of peripheral blood. The receptor source for this set is a human donor with acute or convalescent COVID-19. The donor label of this sample is uncertain. The CDR3 runs from the conserved cysteine through the conserved F or W.

V gene | CDR3 protein
TRBV7-6 | CASSLGAGGSTDTQYF
TRBV2 | CASIISPPDRGQETQYF
TRBV30 | CAWSEGIDTQYF
TRBV3-1/TRBV3-2 | CASSQWRNNSPLHF
TRBV5-1 | CASSLIGGSDTQYF
TRBV6-2/TRBV6-3 | CASSYSGDTQYF
TRBV27 | CASSLGLYSNQPQHF
TRBV5-1 | CASSLAGPGNTEAFF
TRBV20-1 | CSASESDRESAEQFF
TRBV18 | CASSPPPGQLSYTF
TRBV4-1 | CASSHLAGDYNEQFF
TRBV5-5 | CASSLTGGSYNSPLHF
TRBV28 | CASSLGRTGGTGELFF
TRBV3-1/TRBV3-2 | CASSVGGSSGYTF
TRBV2 | CASGRGQSNEKLFF
TRBV5-8 | CASSLFGQPQHF
TRBV2 | CASTRREKGNSPLHF
TRBV27 | CASSLMDRLAGTGNEQFF
TRBV18 | CASSQTLNTEAFF
TRBV12-5 | CASGLAWTGGGQETQYF
TRBV4-1 | CASSQQGAGNYGYTF
TRBV9 | CASSVGVGNTIYF
TRBV2 | CASSAGGANYGYTF